The text below deals with one TCR beta chain. This CDR3 region has 15 residues. Per the germline V gene, CDR1 is MNHEY and CDR2 is SMNVEV (reference sequence). V dropped 7 bases and J dropped 4; count of bases not matched to a gene: 11. The entry originates in a study of blood T cell repertoires in COVID-19. Study details: T cells, B-cell-depleted T cells, or PBMCs provided the cDNA or gDNA that served as material.

Original processing notes: Reference gene primer amplification yielded estimated nucleated cell counts. Method: immunoSEQ multiplex PCR; TCRdb's copy keeps in-frame clones and lacks some. V, J and clone size were drawn from that table, and D and trimming were deduced from the DNA. The profile shows about 200,000 clones, roughly 88% of them singletons. Sequencing was done on a sample of peripheral blood. This TCR was recovered from a man aged 25 to 45 who had recovered from COVID-19. This rearrangement joins TRBV27 to TRBJ2-7; 9 nucleotides align to TRBD1. The CDR3 DNA sequence: TGTGCCAGCAATATAGGACAGGGGAACTTTTACGAGCAGTACTTC. As protein: CASNIGQGNFYEQYF.